The TCR beta chain under discussion was sequenced for a study of blood T cell repertoires in COVID-19. Germline V lookup: CDR1 MDHEN, CDR2 SYDVKM. Between the trimmed V and J ends, which lost 5 bases and 12 bases, there was a span of 19 bases. CDR3 length equals 14 residues. Clones were sequenced by immunoSEQ multiplex PCR, and TCRdb holds only the in-frame ones, with some missing. Seen here are roughly 50,000 clones, roughly 88% observed once, and the top ten hold around 8.3%. The V gene is TRBV28, the J gene TRBJ1-4; D possibly corresponds to TRBD1 (5 bases). The sequence came from a man between 50 and 59 years old with acute or convalescent COVID-19. The specimen was peripheral blood. The CDR3 region is CASSPQGPASELFF. CDR3 DNA: TGTGCCAGCAGTCCCCAGGGCCCAGCCTCGGAACTGTTTTTT. The variable domain in full, with the rest retrieved from reference TRBV28 and TRBJ1-4, is DVKVTQSSRYLVKRTGEKVFLECVQDMDHENMFWYRQDPGLGLRLIYFSYDVKMKEKGDIPEGYSVSREKKERFSLILESASTNQTSMYLCASSPQGPASELFFGSGTQLSVL.